This T cell receptor beta chain was sequenced for a study of CD8+CD57+ T cells in acquired aplastic anemia (dated 2018 in TCRdb). Regarding the study in general: DNA extracted from sorted CD4+ and CD8+ cells had a mean of around 3 ug, with a range of roughly 0.19 to 27.4 ug. An average of roughly 9.8 million reads for CD4+ cells and roughly 11 million reads for CD8+ cells was obtained from healthy donor samples. The paper as a whole reports these results and caveats: Patients and healthy controls showed no significant difference in CD8+ Simpson's diversity (P=0.060). Although 25 to 30 CD8+ CDR3 sequences were shared by patients and controls, these sequences appeared highly expressed in patients and within the immunodominant clones of patients.

Profiling of TCR beta VDJ combinations and CDR3 sequences used genomic DNA as the template. An Illumina HiSeq 2000 was the platform used for TCR repertoire sequencing. As for how the authors treated the data: Repertoires were assessed using TRBV/TRBJ rearrangement plots, CDR3 size and DJ length profiles, and Simpson's diversity index. Whichever DNA sequence was most abundant in the deep sequencing data was defined as the immunodominant clone. CDR3 amino acid sequences were checked for sharing between subjects and were compared against published repertoires and the VDJdb database. The raw public data were reprocessed by TCRdb itself: fastp quality trimming at Q25, MiXCR clonotype calling, in-frame beta chains only. Each record represents a unique CDR3 protein, reported with the most common genes and DNA among its rows. These V and J calls are TCRdb output, not the study's own analysis. The sample data list around 190,000 distinct CDR3 sequences, and approximately 52% of these were observed just once. The top ten constitute about 15% of the sample.

TCR repertoires of sorted CD4+ and CD8+ blood T cells from severe aplastic anemia patients and healthy subjects were deep-sequenced in the study. Ficoll-Paque density gradient centrifugation was used to isolate peripheral blood mononuclear cells. Before DNA was extracted, CD4+ and CD8+ T cells were sorted using either FACS or magnetic beads. CDR1 and CDR2 are drawn from the germline V gene: SNHLY, FYNNEI. Unmatched junction bases come to 7, with V trimmed by 9 bases and J by 3 bases. The CDR3 has 14 amino acids, counting the end cysteine and phenylalanine. The read is trimmed to its CDR3 DNA, 42 bases read in frame from base 1. For this clonotype: There is no known antigen for this receptor. The input lacks base qualities; no much larger clone sits a single base away.

The V and J genes are TRBV2 and TRBJ2-1; 8 bases in the middle match TRBD2. Sample: sorted CD4+, CD8+, or CD8+CD57+ T cells (not recorded which) from PBMCs. This receptor was identified in a human donor in good health, serving as a control. The nucleotide sequence is TGTGCCAGTGGCAGGACTAGCTTCTACAATGAGCAGTTCTTC. Its coded protein is CASGRTSFYNEQFF.